Sequencing of this TCR beta chain was carried out in a study of human T cells and chemical hapten exposure. Overall study: After 6 days, upper back 0.01% DPC patch tests were scored. Among samples, TCR yields varied mainly because of small differences in pooled library volume.

V dropped 5 bases and J dropped 4 bases, with 20 bases sitting between them. CDR1 and CDR2 (germline): SEHNR, FQNEAQ (reference sequence). The CDR3 covers 16 residues. MiXCR was run by TCRdb on the RACE reads, yielding one entry per CDR3 protein. Altogether 150,000 to 200,000 distinct CDR3 sequences are present, 14% being singletons, with the ten largest covering 1.7%. Sample time point: patch test 1, 2 weeks after DPC sensitization. Noted treatment: therapeutic diphenylcyclopropenone sensitization with weekly scalp DPC. Blood draws came first, before each patch test. Here the sequenced sample was whole blood, taken in connection with sensitization to the hapten diphenylcyclopropenone (DPC). The V gene is TRBV7-9, the J gene TRBJ1-1, with TRBD1 as a possible D gene (6 bases). The receptor was derived from a woman aged 25 to 39 with alopecia areata. Some clones in this sample may be carry-over from other donors' samples. CDR3 sequence (DNA): TGTGCCAGCAGCCAGTGGGGCCAGGGGCCGGTCACTGAAGCTTTCTTT. As protein: CASSQWGQGPVTEAFF.